Shown below are 6 T cell receptor beta chains from a single sample sequenced in a study of T-cell reconstitution after alpha-beta-depleted transplantation in children. The library targeted TCRbeta and was prepared with unique molecular identifiers. TCRdb re-analysed the PCR reads in MiXCR, keeping a single row per CDR3 protein. The sample includes some 640,000 distinct CDR3 sequences, roughly 17% of them seen just once. This specimen was PBMCs from the stem cell graft donor, taken from the stem cell graft. The receptors derive from a human donor who donated a stem cell graft to a child with acute myeloid leukemia.

The chain employs TRBV5-1 and TRBJ2-5, with 9 bases aligning to TRBD1. V gave up 4 bases and J gave up 5 bases; unmatched junction bases: 9. Germline V gene lookup returns CDR1 SGHRS and CDR2 YFSETQ. The CDR3 has 15 residues. The CDR3 loop is CASSPVQGARETQYF. In DNA form, the CDR3 reads TGCGCCAGCAGCCCCGTACAGGGGGCGCGGGAGACCCAGTACTTC.

This chain connects TRBV15 to TRBJ2-2; 7 nucleotides align to TRBD2. CDR3 length equals 16 residues. With V trimmed by 0 bases and J by 6 bases, 7 bases remained unmatched. Germline V lookup: CDR1 LNHNV, CDR2 YYDKDF (reference sequence). CDR3: CATSREGGEIAGELFF. The CDR3 DNA reads as TGTGCCACCAGCAGAGAGGGGGGGGAAATCGCCGGGGAGCTGTTTTTT.

V is TRBV12-3 or TRBV12-4 and J is TRBJ2-5, with 9 bases fitting TRBD2. V lost 3 bases, J lost 1 base, and 6 bases stayed unmatched. The CDR3 loop spans 16 amino acids. The CDR3 DNA follows: TGTGCCAGCAGTTTTTTGACTAGCGGATTCCAAGAGACCCAGTACTTC. Translated, it gives CASSFLTSGFQETQYF.

This clonotype was seen many times. The genes are TRBV20-1 and TRBJ1-2; 7 bases are a match to TRBD1. V shed 2 bases and J 6 bases; nucleotides not matched to a gene: 12. This CDR3 region has 15 residues. CDR1 is DFQATT and CDR2 is SNEGSKA in the germline V gene (reference sequence). CDR3 region: CSARPMGGGLHGYTF. DNA of the CDR3: TGCAGTGCTAGACCTATGGGAGGGGGCCTCCATGGCTACACCTTC.

This clonotype was seen a few times. V usage is TRBV20-1 and J usage is TRBJ1-1, with TRBD1 as a possible D gene (5 bases). Germline V gene sequence: CDR1 DFQATT, CDR2 SNEGSKA (reference sequence). This CDR3 is 11 amino acids long. With 6 bases removed from V and 10 bases from J, the gap between germline ends came to 15 bases. The CDR3 DNA reads as TGCAGTGCCGGAGACGGGGCCAGAGCTTTCTTT. Protein sequence: CSAGDGARAFF.

This clonotype was detected ten times or more. J is TRBJ1-6 and V is TRBV20-1; tentatively, D is TRBD1 (6 bases). The CDR3 sequence is 14 residues long. Germline V gene sequence: CDR1 DFQATT, CDR2 SNEGSKA (reference sequence). V lost 4 bases to trimming and J lost 10 bases, with 17 bases between them. The CDR3 bases are TGCAGTGCTACCACGGACAGTGAGAGCTCACCCCTCCACTTT. Translating it yields CSATTDSESSPLHF.